This T cell receptor (beta chain) was sequenced during a study of shared clonotypes between healthy human individuals. Donors were Caucasian adults residing in Nashville, Tennessee, USA. Researchers ran the assay at a deep level. About 30,000 T cell genomes, or approximately 200 ng DNA, went into the sorted-subset replicate PCRs. Sequenced by immunoSEQ multiplex PCR; TCRdb stores in-frame clones only, minus some. In the table there are over a million clones, about 96% of which are singletons. The sample consisted of naive CD4+ T cells sorted from blood. Subset defined: CD45RA+ positively selected. This receptor was obtained from a man in his thirties or forties in good health.

The CDR3, as DNA: TGTGCCAGCAGCTTAGGGGACACCACTACCTACAATGAGCAGTTCTTC. Translated: CASSLGDTTTYNEQFF. V and J are TRBV7-9 and TRBJ2-1, with TRBD1 as a possible D gene (6 bases). The V end was cut by 1 base, the J end by 2 bases, with 12 bases between. The length of the CDR3 is 16 residues. Germline assignment: CDR1 SEHNR and CDR2 FQNEAQ (reference sequence).